The T cell receptor (beta chain) described here comes from a study of vaccination effects on CD4 cells after COVID-19. For the study at large: Antigen-specific CD4+ T cell clonotypes were called by their expansion after viral peptide-pool culture in ViraFEST. Whole-study results and caveats: Infection-derived and vaccine-derived clones contracted markedly late after vaccination. Researchers report that only 1 of 255 vaccine-induced clones in healthy vaccinees cross-reacted with common cold coronaviruses.

The V gene lost 8 bases and the J gene lost 6 bases, with 10 bases spanning the gap. CDR3 length: 11 amino acids. It was after roughly ten days of culture that CD4+ T cells were isolated. A half-volume exchange with IL-2 medium occurred on days 3 and 7. Some clones are missing from TCRdb's copy, which holds only in-frame ones; the method was immunoSEQ multiplex PCR. The sample has 70,000 or so clones; around 77% are singletons. A note on this clone: The target antigen is unknown.

The source was CD4+ T cells from PBMCs cultured without peptide, collected before COVID-19 vaccination. This receptor was taken from a human donor who received a COVID-19 vaccine. The rearrangement links TRBV12-3 or TRBV12-4 to TRBJ1-1; the D gene is possibly TRBD1 (5 bases). CDR3 protein: CASVSRAEAFF. Written as DNA, the CDR3 is TGTGCCAGCGTGAGCAGGGCTGAAGCTTTCTTT.